One sample yielded the 5 T cell receptor beta chains listed below, sequenced in a study of blood T cell repertoires in COVID-19. Assay: immunoSEQ multiplex PCR; the TCRdb copy retains only in-frame clones and omits some. This sample yields about 140,000 clones, of which 65% to 80% are seen a single time; less than 15% belongs to the top ten. The sequenced sample was peripheral blood. Receptors originate from a man aged 80 or over with acute or convalescent COVID-19.

The chain is built from TRBV7-8 and TRBJ2-5; tentative D call: TRBD2 (6 bases). CDR3 length equals 12 residues. V was cut by 8 bases and J by 5 bases, with 12 bases left in between. Germline V gene lookup returns CDR1 SGHVS and CDR2 FQNEAQ. The CDR3: CASGGSGETQYF. Here the CDR3 DNA reads TGTGCCAGCGGGGGGAGCGGGGAGACCCAGTACTTC.

This chain links TRBV6-5 with TRBJ2-2; D may be TRBD1 (6 bases). Between the trimmed V and J ends, which lost 5 bases and 6 bases, there was a span of 10 bases. CDR1 and CDR2 (germline): MNHEY, SVGAGI. The CDR3 extends over 13 amino acids. CDR3 amino acids: CASSKNRAGELFF. DNA for the CDR3: TGTGCCAGCAGTAAGAACAGGGCCGGGGAGCTGTTTTTT.

The V call is TRBV7-2, the J call TRBJ1-2; D is possibly TRBD1 (6 bases). The CDR3 is made up of 14 amino acids. From germline, CDR1 is SGHTA and CDR2 FQGNSA. V was clipped by 0 bases and J by 8 bases, with 13 bases between them. Here the CDR3 DNA reads TGTGCCAGCAGCTTAGCGCCAGGGGAGCACGGCTACACCTTC. Translated: CASSLAPGEHGYTF.

The J gene is TRBJ2-4, the V gene TRBV13, with a weak D call TRBD2 (6 bases). The CDR3 extends over 15 amino acids. Trimming took off 0 bases at V and 5 bases at J, with 11 bases between the two ends. Looked up from germline, CDR1 is PRHDT and CDR2 is FYEKMQ (reference sequence). This chain's CDR3 is CASSLGRRGQNIQYF. Written as DNA, the CDR3 is TGTGCCAGCAGCTTAGGCAGGAGGGGCCAAAACATTCAGTACTTC.

This clone was observed at least ten times. J is TRBJ2-2 and V is TRBV12-3 or TRBV12-4; TRBD2 is a possible D gene (6 bases). This CDR3 is 11 amino acids long. V lost 6 bases and J lost 11, with 10 bases in between. The CDR3 nucleotides are TGTGCCAGCAGAAAGGAGGGTGAGCTGTTTTTT. Amino acids: CASRKEGELFF.